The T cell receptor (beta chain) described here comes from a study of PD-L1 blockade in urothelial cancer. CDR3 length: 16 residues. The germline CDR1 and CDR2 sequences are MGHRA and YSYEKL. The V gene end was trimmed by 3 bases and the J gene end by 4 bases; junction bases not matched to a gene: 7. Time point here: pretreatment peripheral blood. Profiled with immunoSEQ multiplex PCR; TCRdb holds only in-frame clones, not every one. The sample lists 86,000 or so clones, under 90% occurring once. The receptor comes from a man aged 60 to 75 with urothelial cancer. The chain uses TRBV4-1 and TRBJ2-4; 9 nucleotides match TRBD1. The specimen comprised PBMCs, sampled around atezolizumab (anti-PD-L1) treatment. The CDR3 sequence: CASSHLTGTGKNIQYF. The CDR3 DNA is TGCGCCAGCAGCCATCTCACCGGGACAGGGAAAAACATTCAGTACTTC.